This T cell receptor beta chain was sequenced for a study of CD4+ T cells in melanoma. From germline, CDR1 is MNHEY and CDR2 SMNVEV (reference sequence). Trimming cost V 6 bases and J 0 bases, with 19 bases left between them. The length of the CDR3 is 17 residues. Generated by immunoSEQ multiplex PCR, the TCRdb table keeps only in-frame clones and is missing some. This table has about 140,000 clones, 80% to 95% appearing once. Notes on the study in general: CD8+ T cell, macrophage and B cell function reportedly correlated with neoantigen-specific CD4+ T cells. In melanoma, neoantigen-specific CD4+ T cells reportedly differed in differentiation state.

A word on this clone: Antigen: not known.

The V and J genes are TRBV27 and TRBJ2-3; D not resolved. The sequence was obtained from a human donor with melanoma. CDR3 in amino acids: CASSPSVSETSTDTQYF. DNA of the CDR3: TGTGCCAGCAGCCCATCGGTCAGCGAGACTAGCACAGATACGCAGTATTTT.